This entry describes one T cell receptor (beta chain). Its antigen remains unidentified. These data come from a study of cytomegalovirus exposure and HLA in healthy donors. Study context: The same platform as the approximately 670 first-cohort repertoires was used for the 120 validation repertoires, a later analysis reported.

This CDR3 is built from 14 residues. Trimming cost V 4 bases and J 1 base, with 11 bases left between them. Germline V gene sequence: CDR1 SGHNT, CDR2 YYREEE (reference sequence). Using immunoSEQ multiplex PCR, the repertoire was profiled, and TCRdb retains in-frame clones only, with some absent. The table shows about 56,000 clones, with 93% occurring only once. Broader study findings: Subsequent analysis revealed that first-cohort TCR clusters tended to co-occur in the roughly 120 validation repertoires. Listed as cytomegalovirus-associated were approximately 160 TCR beta chains.

Sequenced input: PBMCs. The TCR originated in a woman aged 18-29 years in good health and CMV-seropositive. The rearrangement joins TRBV5-4 to TRBJ1-2; D may be TRBD1 (6 bases). Written as DNA, the CDR3 is TGTGCCAGCAGCGTCAGGGGCATTAACTATGGCTACACCTTC. Translated: CASSVRGINYGYTF.